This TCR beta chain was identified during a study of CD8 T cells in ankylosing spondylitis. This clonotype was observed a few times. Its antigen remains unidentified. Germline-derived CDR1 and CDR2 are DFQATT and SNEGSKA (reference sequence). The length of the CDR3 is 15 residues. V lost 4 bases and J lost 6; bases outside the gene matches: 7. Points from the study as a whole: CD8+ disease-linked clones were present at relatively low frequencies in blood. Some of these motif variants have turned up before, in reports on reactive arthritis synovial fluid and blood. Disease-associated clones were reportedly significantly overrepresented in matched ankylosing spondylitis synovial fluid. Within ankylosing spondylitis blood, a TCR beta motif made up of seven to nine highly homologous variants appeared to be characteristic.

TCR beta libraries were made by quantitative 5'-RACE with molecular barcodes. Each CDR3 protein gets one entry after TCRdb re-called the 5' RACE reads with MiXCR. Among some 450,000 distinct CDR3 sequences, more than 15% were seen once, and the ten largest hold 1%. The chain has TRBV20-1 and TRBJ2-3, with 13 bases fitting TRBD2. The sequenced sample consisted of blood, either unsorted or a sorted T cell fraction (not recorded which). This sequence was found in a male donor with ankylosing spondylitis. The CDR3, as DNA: TGCAGTGCTATAACTAGCGGGGGGGCCGGGGATACGCAGTATTTT. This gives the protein CSAITSGGAGDTQYF.